This T cell receptor beta chain was recorded in a study of CD8+CD57+ T cells in acquired aplastic anemia. TCR beta VDJ combinations and CDR3 sequences were profiled from genomic DNA. Each CDR3 protein is one row after TCRdb ran MiXCR on the reads. The sample has over 150,000 distinct CDR3 sequences; 40% to 50% are singletons. Study conclusions and caveats: No significant patient-versus-control difference appeared in CD8+ Simpson's diversity. Shared by patients and controls, 25 to 30 CD8+ CDR3s were abundant in patients.

Patients sequenced had flow cytometry evidence of CD8+CD57+ cell expansion. Each patient had severe acquired aplastic anemia. V was pared by 6 bases and J by 4 bases, with 5 bases of the junction left unmatched. The CDR3 spans 13 residues. Note on this clonotype: Its antigen is not known. Without the conserved terminal phenylalanine or tryptophan, this CDR3 likely stems from a read error.

This chain connects TRBV12-3 or TRBV12-4 to TRBJ1-1; 7 bases map to TRBD1. Sequencing was carried out using sorted CD4+, CD8+, or CD8+CD57+ T cells (not recorded which) from PBMCs. This sequence was found in a human donor with aplastic anemia. The CDR3: CASSLQGSTEAFI. In DNA form, the CDR3 reads TGTGCCAGCAGCCTACAGGGGTCCACTGAAGCTTTCATT.